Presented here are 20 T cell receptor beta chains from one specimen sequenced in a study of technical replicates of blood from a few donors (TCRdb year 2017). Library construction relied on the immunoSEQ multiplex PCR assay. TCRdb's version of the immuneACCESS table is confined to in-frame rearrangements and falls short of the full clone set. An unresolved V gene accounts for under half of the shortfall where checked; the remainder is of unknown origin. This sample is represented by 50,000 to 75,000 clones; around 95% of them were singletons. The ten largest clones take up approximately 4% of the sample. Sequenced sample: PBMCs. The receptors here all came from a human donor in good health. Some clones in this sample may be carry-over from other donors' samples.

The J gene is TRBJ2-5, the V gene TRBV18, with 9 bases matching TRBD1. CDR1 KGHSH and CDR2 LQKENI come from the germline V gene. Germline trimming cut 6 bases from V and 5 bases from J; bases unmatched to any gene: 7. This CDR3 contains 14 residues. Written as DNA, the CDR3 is TGTGCCAGCTCTCTACAGGGGGCTGGGGAGACCCAGTACTTC. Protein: CASSLQGAGETQYF.

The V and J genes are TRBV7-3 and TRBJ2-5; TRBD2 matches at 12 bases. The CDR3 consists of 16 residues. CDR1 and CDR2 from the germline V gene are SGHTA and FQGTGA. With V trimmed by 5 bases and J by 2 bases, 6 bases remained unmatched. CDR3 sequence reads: CASSMLGLAGQETQYF. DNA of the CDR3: TGTGCCAGCAGCATGCTTGGACTAGCGGGGCAAGAGACCCAGTACTTC.

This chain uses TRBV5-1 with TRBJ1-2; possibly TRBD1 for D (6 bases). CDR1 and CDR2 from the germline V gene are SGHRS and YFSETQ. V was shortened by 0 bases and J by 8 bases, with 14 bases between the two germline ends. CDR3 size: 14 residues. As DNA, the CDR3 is TGCGCCAGCAGCTTGGGACAGGCCTTAGGGGGCTACACCTTC. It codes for CASSLGQALGGYTF. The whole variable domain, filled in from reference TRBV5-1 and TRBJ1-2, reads KAGVTQTPRYLIKTRGQQVTLSCSPISGHRSVSWYQQTPGQGLQFLFEYFSETQRNKGNFPGRFSGRQFSNSRSEMNVSTLELGDSALYLCASSLGQALGGYTFGSGTRLTVV.

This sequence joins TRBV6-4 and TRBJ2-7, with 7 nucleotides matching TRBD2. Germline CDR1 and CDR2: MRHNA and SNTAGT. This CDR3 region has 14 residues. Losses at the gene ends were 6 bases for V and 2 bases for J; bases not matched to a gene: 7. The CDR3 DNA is TGTGCCAGCAGGAATAGCGGGTCCCCCTACGAGCAGTACTTC. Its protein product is CASRNSGSPYEQYF.

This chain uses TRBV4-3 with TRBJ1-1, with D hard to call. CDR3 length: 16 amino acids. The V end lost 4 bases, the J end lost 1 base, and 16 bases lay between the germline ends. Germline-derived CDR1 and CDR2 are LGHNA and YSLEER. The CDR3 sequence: CASSPAAVTWNTEAFF. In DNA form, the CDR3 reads TGCGCCAGCAGCCCCGCCGCGGTTACTTGGAACACTGAAGCTTTCTTT.

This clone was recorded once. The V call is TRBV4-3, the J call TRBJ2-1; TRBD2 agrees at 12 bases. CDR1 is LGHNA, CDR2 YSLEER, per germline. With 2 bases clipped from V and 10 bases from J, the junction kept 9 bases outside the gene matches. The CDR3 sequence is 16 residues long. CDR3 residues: CASSQQGLAGNGEQFF. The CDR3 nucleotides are TGCGCCAGCAGCCAACAAGGACTAGCGGGAAATGGGGAGCAGTTCTTC.

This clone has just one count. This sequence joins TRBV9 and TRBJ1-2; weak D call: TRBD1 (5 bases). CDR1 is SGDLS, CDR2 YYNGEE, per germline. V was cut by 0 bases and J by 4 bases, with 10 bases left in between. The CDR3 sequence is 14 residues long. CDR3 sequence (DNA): TGTGCCAGCAGCGTAGAGGAGACAGCCTATGGCTACACCTTC. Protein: CASSVEETAYGYTF.

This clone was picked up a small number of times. The CDR3 reads CASSQRRDRNNSPLHF. The DNA of the CDR3 is TGTGCCAGCAGCCAGAGACGGGACAGGAATAATTCACCCCTCCACTTT. The gene calls are TRBV14 and TRBJ1-6; TRBD1 agrees at 8 bases. Germline V gene data show CDR1 as SGHDN and CDR2 as FVKESK. The J segment lost 5 bases and the V segment lost 3 bases, leaving 6 bases of the junction unmatched. This CDR3 is 16 amino acids long.

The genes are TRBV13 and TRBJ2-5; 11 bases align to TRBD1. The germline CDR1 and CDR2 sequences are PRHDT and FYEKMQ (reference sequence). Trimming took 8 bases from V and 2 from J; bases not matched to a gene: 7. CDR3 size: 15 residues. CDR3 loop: CASSEGQGEQETQYF. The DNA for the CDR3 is TGTGCCAGCTCGGAGGGACAGGGGGAACAAGAGACCCAGTACTTC. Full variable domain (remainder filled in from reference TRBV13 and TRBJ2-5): AAGVIQSPRHLIKEKRETATLKCYPIPRHDTVYWYQQGPGQDPQFLISFYEKMQSDKGSIPDRFSAQQFSDYHSELNMSSLELGDSALYFCASSEGQGEQETQYFGPGTRLLVL.

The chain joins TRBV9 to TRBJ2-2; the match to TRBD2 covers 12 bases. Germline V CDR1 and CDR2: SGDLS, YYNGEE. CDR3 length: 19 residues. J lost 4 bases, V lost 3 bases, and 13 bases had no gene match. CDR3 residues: CASSARLAGGPTGTGELFF. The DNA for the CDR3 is TGTGCCAGCAGCGCGAGGCTAGCGGGAGGGCCAACGGGCACCGGGGAGCTGTTTTTT.

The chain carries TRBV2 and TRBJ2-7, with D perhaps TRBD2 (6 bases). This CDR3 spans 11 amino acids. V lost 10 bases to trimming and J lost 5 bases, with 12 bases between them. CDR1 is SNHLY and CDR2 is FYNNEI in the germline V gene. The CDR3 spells CATTGGNEQYF. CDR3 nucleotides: TGTGCCACCACGGGCGGGAACGAGCAGTACTTC.

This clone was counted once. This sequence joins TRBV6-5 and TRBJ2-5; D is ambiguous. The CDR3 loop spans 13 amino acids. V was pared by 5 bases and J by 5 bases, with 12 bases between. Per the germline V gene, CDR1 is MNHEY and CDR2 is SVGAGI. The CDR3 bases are TGTGCCAGCAGTACCACGGAGAGCGAGACCCAGTACTTC. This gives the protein CASSTTESETQYF.

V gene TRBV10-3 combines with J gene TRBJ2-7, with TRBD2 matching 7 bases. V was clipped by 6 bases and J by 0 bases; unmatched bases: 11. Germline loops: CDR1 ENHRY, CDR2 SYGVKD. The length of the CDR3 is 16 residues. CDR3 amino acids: CAISEPYSGRSYEQYF. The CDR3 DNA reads TGTGCCATCAGCGAGCCATATAGCGGGCGCTCCTACGAGCAGTACTTC.

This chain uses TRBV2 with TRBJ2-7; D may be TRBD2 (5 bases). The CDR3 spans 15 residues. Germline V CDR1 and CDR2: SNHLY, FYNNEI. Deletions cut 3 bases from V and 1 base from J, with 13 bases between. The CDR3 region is CASSEYTGISYEQYF. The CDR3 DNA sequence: TGTGCCAGCAGTGAGTATACGGGGATTTCCTACGAGCAGTACTTC.

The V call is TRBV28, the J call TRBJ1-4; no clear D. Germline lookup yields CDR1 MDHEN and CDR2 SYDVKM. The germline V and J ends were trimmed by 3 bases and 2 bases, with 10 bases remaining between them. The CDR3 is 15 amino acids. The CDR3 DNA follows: TGTGCCAGCAGTTTTCGGGGAGGGACTAATGAAAAACTGTTTTTT. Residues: CASSFRGGTNEKLFF.

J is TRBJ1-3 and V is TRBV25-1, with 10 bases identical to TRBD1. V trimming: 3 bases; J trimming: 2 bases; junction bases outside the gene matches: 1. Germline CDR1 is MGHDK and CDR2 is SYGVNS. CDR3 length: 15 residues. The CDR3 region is CASSDGQGAGNTIYF. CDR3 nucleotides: TGTGCCAGCAGTGACGGACAGGGGGCTGGAAACACCATATATTTT.

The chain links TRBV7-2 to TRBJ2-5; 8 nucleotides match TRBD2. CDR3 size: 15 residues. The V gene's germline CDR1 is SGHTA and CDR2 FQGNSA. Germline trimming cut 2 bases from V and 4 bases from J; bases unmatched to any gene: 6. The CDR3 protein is CASSLSGGPRETQYF. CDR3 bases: TGTGCCAGCAGCTTATCGGGGGGGCCTAGAGAGACCCAGTACTTC.

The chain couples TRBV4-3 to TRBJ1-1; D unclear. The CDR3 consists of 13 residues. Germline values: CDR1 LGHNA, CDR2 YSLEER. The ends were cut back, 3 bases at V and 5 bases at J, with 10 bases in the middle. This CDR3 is CASSQKRGTEAFF. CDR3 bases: TGCGCCAGCAGCCAGAAAAGAGGGACTGAAGCTTTCTTT.

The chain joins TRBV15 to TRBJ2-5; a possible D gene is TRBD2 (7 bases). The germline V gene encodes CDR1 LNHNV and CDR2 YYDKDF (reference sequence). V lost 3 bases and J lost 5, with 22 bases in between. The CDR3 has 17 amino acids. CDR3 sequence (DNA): TGTGCCACCAGCAGGGGTGTAGGGGGGGGATCCCTTGAGACCCAGTACTTC. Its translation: CATSRGVGGGSLETQYF. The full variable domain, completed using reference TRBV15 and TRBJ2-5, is DAMVIQNPRYQVTQFGKPVTLSCSQTLNHNVMYWYQQKSSQAPKLLFHYYDKDFNNEADTPDNFQSRRPNTSFCFLDIRSPGLGDTAMYLCATSRGVGGGSLETQYFGPGTRLLVL.

The chain's CDR3 is CASPTGQGSKNSPLHF. The CDR3 coding sequence is TGCGCCAGCCCTACGGGGCAGGGGTCAAAAAATTCACCCCTCCACTTT. The rearrangement joins TRBV23-1 to TRBJ1-6; D possibly corresponds to TRBD1 (6 bases). TRBV23-1 is assigned to the ORF class and has an uncertain function. This CDR3 has 16 amino acids. V gave up 8 bases and J gave up 7 bases, with 21 bases separating them.